These 23 T cell receptor beta chains were all obtained from the same sample, sequenced in a study of naive and memory T cell subsets. Overall study findings and caveats: Possibly reflecting memory cells re-expressing CD45RA, a few larger clonotypes occurred in naive repertoires, especially CD8.

These receptors' targets are unknown. Both TRBC1 and TRBC2 were covered by a beta constant-region primer of two equimolar oligonucleotides. Ligated cDNA was amplified by four rounds of PCR with nested alpha and beta constant-region primers and SP2. From the UMI-ligation and nested PCR reads, TCRdb called clonotypes with MiXCR, one entry per CDR3 protein. There are fewer than 150,000 distinct CDR3 sequences in the sample; approximately 20% occur only once, and roughly 0.63% lies in the top ten. Specimen: naive CD8+ T cells from blood. The source is a human donor in good health.

The rearrangement links TRBV19 to TRBJ2-7; 11 nucleotides match TRBD2. V shed 3 bases, J shed 7 bases, and the junction held 5 bases outside the gene matches. Germline V gene sequence: CDR1 LNHDA, CDR2 SQIVND (reference sequence). The CDR3 spans 14 residues. CDR3 residues: CASSIGTSGGEQYF. CDR3 nucleotide sequence: TGTGCCAGTAGTATTGGGACTAGCGGAGGAGAGCAGTACTTC.

This clonotype was observed a handful of times. The V call is TRBV27, the J call TRBJ2-7; D unresolved. Germline values: CDR1 MNHEY, CDR2 SMNVEV (reference sequence). Between the trimmed V and J ends, which lost 5 bases and 3 bases, there was a span of 14 bases. The CDR3 is 14 residues long. In nucleotides, the CDR3 is TGTGCCAGCAGTCTAAGAGGCTTACTCTACGAGCAGTACTTC. Residues: CASSLRGLLYEQYF.

The V call is TRBV7-6, the J call TRBJ2-7; 7 bases fit TRBD2. CDR3 length: 17 residues. From germline, CDR1 is SGHVS and CDR2 FNYEAQ. V dropped 1 base and J dropped 7; count of bases not matched to a gene: 16. This CDR3 reads CASSLGGRGSGAGEQYF. CDR3 coding DNA: TGTGCCAGCAGCTTAGGGGGCCGCGGGAGCGGGGCGGGGGAGCAGTACTTC.

The chain is built from TRBV18 and TRBJ2-7, with TRBD1 as a possible D gene (5 bases). Germline V gene sequence: CDR1 KGHSH, CDR2 LQKENI. V lost 3 bases, J lost 0 bases, and 12 bases lay in between. This CDR3 spans 15 amino acids. CDR3: CASSPPAGLSYEQYF. The CDR3 nucleotides read TGTGCCAGCTCACCGCCAGCAGGGCTCTCCTACGAGCAGTACTTC.

This clonotype has only a few counts. The chain recombines TRBV11-2 with TRBJ2-7; TRBD1 aligns across 9 bases. Looked up from germline, CDR1 is SGHAT and CDR2 is FQNNGV. V shed 6 bases and J 5 bases; nucleotides not matched to a gene: 14. The CDR3 has 16 amino acids. CDR3 DNA: TGTGCCAGCAGAGCGTCTGGGGGACAGGGAAGGAACGAGCAGTACTTC. It yields the protein CASRASGGQGRNEQYF.

This clonotype has only a few counts. The rearrangement joins TRBV27 to TRBJ2-5, with 7 bases that match TRBD2. CDR3 length: 15 residues. Unmatched junction bases numbered 10, after V lost 7 bases and J lost 2 bases. CDR1 and CDR2 (germline): MNHEY, SMNVEV (reference sequence). DNA of the CDR3: TGTGCCAGCATGAATTATTGGGAGGGACAAGAGACCCAGTACTTC. Encoded protein: CASMNYWEGQETQYF.

The V and J genes are TRBV5-1 and TRBJ2-5, with TRBD2 matching 8 bases. The ends lost 4 bases at V and 1 base at J; junction bases unmatched: 6. CDR1 is SGHRS and CDR2 is YFSETQ in the germline V gene. The CDR3 covers 15 residues. The CDR3 region is CASSPRREAQETQYF. The CDR3 DNA reads TGCGCCAGCAGCCCCAGGCGGGAGGCCCAAGAGACCCAGTACTTC.

This clonotype was detected only once. The chain joins TRBV25-1 to TRBJ1-3; unclear D gene. The CDR3 length is 17 residues. CDR1 MGHDK and CDR2 SYGVNS come from the germline V gene. The V and J ends lost 1 base and 1 base respectively, with 14 bases between them. The CDR3 nucleotides are TGTGCCAGCAGTGAATTTTTTGATGGTGGTTCTGGAAACACCATATATTTT. It codes for CASSEFFDGGSGNTIYF.

J is TRBJ1-5 and V is TRBV5-6; a weak D match, TRBD1 (6 bases). V shed 5 bases and J shed 5 bases, with 17 bases lying between them. Per the germline V gene, CDR1 is SGHDT and CDR2 is YYEEEE. The CDR3 consists of 15 residues. The CDR3: CASSLGAGVDQPQHF. DNA for the CDR3: TGTGCCAGCAGTCTGGGTGCAGGGGTCGATCAGCCCCAGCATTTT.

This clonotype was counted between two and nine times. The rearrangement uses TRBV20-1 and TRBJ2-1; 8 nucleotides match TRBD2. The CDR3 is 15 residues long. Germline values: CDR1 DFQATT, CDR2 SNEGSKA (reference sequence). Unmatched junction bases numbered 8, after V lost 5 bases and J lost 2 bases. CDR3 nucleotide sequence: TGCAGTGCTTTACAGCGGGAGTTGCCCTACAATGAGCAGTTCTTC. This sequence encodes CSALQRELPYNEQFF.

This clonotype was seen a few times. J is TRBJ2-1 and V is TRBV28; TRBD2 agrees at 10 bases. V trimming: 3 bases; J trimming: 8 bases; junction bases outside the gene matches: 19. In germline, CDR1 is MDHEN, CDR2 SYDVKM. CDR3 size: 19 residues. The CDR3 reads CASSFGTASSGSLGDEQFF. CDR3 DNA sequence: TGTGCCAGCAGTTTCGGGACAGCGTCTAGCGGGAGTCTCGGCGATGAGCAGTTCTTC.

This chain joins TRBV5-1 and TRBJ2-3; possible D gene TRBD1, 6 bases. V was pared by 8 bases and J by 3 bases, with 16 bases between. The germline V gene encodes CDR1 SGHRS and CDR2 YFSETQ. The CDR3 is 14 residues long. CDR3 bases: TGCGCCAGTTCATCTGTGGGGGCAACAGATACGCAGTATTTT. Its translation: CASSSVGATDTQYF.

The chain employs TRBV7-9 and TRBJ2-1; 13 nucleotides match TRBD2. The ends lost 4 bases at V and 8 bases at J; junction bases unmatched: 5. CDR1 and CDR2 (germline): SEHNR, FQNEAQ (reference sequence). The CDR3 extends over 15 amino acids. The CDR3 loop is CASSSGTSGNDEQFF. CDR3 coding DNA: TGTGCCAGCAGCTCCGGGACTAGCGGGAACGATGAGCAGTTCTTC.

This clonotype was recorded a few times. The chain combines TRBV27 with TRBJ2-1; 7 bases map to TRBD2. CDR1 and CDR2 from the germline V gene are MNHEY and SMNVEV (reference sequence). CDR3 length equals 17 residues. V gave up 8 bases and J gave up 0 bases; unmatched junction bases: 13. CDR3 residues: CASWGGGGPSSYNEQFF. CDR3 in DNA: TGTGCCAGCTGGGGGGGTGGGGGTCCCAGCTCCTACAATGAGCAGTTCTTC.

This clonotype was picked up a small number of times. The chain is built from TRBV6-6 and TRBJ1-5, with TRBD1 matching 8 bases. CDR1 is MNHNY, CDR2 SVGAGI, per germline (reference sequence). There are 15 residues in the CDR3. Unmatched junction bases numbered 9, after V lost 6 bases and J lost 5 bases. Written as DNA, the CDR3 is TGTGCCAGCAGAGGCGGGACAGGTCCCCATCAGCCCCAGCATTTT. Translating it yields CASRGGTGPHQPQHF.

This chain links TRBV4-3 with TRBJ1-1; D is unclear. This CDR3 contains 14 residues. V was pared by 4 bases and J by 2 bases, with 11 bases between. The germline CDR1 and CDR2 sequences are LGHNA and YSLEER. The CDR3 reads CASSPSVRNTEAFF. The CDR3 nucleotides are TGCGCCAGCAGCCCCTCAGTTAGAAACACTGAAGCTTTCTTT.

This clonotype was seen more than once but under ten times. V gene TRBV12-3 or TRBV12-4 combines with J gene TRBJ2-6; D gene unclear. CDR3 length: 17 residues. The V end was cut by 2 bases, the J end by 3 bases, with 14 bases between. The CDR3 nucleotides are TGTGCCAGCAGTTTATTGGACGGCCGGCTTGGGGCCAACGTCCTGACTTTC. This gives the protein CASSLLDGRLGANVLTF.

V is TRBV15 and J is TRBJ1-5; D uncertain. Germline assignment: CDR1 LNHNV and CDR2 YYDKDF (reference sequence). V was pared by 1 base and J by 5 bases, with 3 bases between. The CDR3 has 12 amino acids. The DNA for the CDR3 is TGTGCCACCAGCAGAGTGGATCAGCCCCAGCATTTT. It is translated as CATSRVDQPQHF.

The genes are TRBV6-5 and TRBJ2-1; D not resolved. The CDR3 sequence is 14 residues long. Germline-derived CDR1 and CDR2 are MNHEY and SVGAGI. V was trimmed by 3 bases and J by 8 bases, leaving 14 bases between them. The CDR3 sequence: CASSYIRYGDEQFF. CDR3 DNA: TGTGCCAGCAGTTATATCCGATACGGCGATGAGCAGTTCTTC.

The chain carries TRBV6-5 and TRBJ2-7, with 9 bases identical to TRBD1. The length of the CDR3 is 14 residues. V shed 10 bases, J shed 1 base, and the junction held 8 bases outside the gene matches. Germline CDR1 and CDR2: MNHEY and SVGAGI. CDR3 nucleotides: TGTGCCACCGGGGGGACAGGGACGTCCTACGAGCAGTACTTC. It codes for CATGGTGTSYEQYF.

The genes are TRBV7-6 and TRBJ2-1; 14 bases map to TRBD2. V shed 4 bases, J shed 8 bases, and the junction held 7 bases outside the gene matches. From germline, CDR1 is SGHVS and CDR2 FNYEAQ. The CDR3 runs 16 residues. The CDR3 DNA reads as TGTGCCAGCAGCTCTCGACTAGCGGGAGGGGAGGATGAGCAGTTCTTC. This sequence encodes CASSSRLAGGEDEQFF.

The CDR3, as DNA: TGTGCCAGCAGTCCCTGGATAGCCTACGAGCAGTACTTC. This gives the protein CASSPWIAYEQYF. The V gene is TRBV27, the J gene TRBJ2-7, with no clear D. The CDR3 has 13 amino acids. In germline, CDR1 is MNHEY, CDR2 SMNVEV (reference sequence). V was trimmed by 5 bases and J by 2 bases, leaving 10 bases between them.

V is TRBV28 and J is TRBJ1-4; TRBD1 aligns across 7 bases. This CDR3 region has 14 residues. Germline V gives CDR1 MDHEN, CDR2 SYDVKM. V lost 9 bases to trimming and J lost 2 bases; unmatched junction nucleotides: 6. The CDR3 nucleotides read TGTGCCAGTGCCGGGACAGCTACTAATGAAAAACTGTTTTTT. Translating it yields CASAGTATNEKLFF.